These T cell receptor beta chains were read from a single sample in a study of cytomegalovirus exposure and HLA in healthy donors. Measured with immunoSEQ multiplex PCR; TCRdb has only the in-frame clones, and not every one. Seen here are 150,000 to 200,000 clones, more than 75% observed once, and the top ten hold under 3%. The sample taken for sequencing was PBMCs. The source of these receptors is a woman in her thirties in good health and CMV-seropositive. The CDR3 runs from the conserved cysteine through the conserved F or W. D genes are given only for firm matches. Clone size is shown for a subset of rows, as once, few, many or a class of expanded clone.

D	V	size	J	DNA	CDR3
TRBD1	TRBV18	once	TRBJ2-7	TGTGCCAGCTCACCACCGGGACAGGGGGGTGAGCAGTACTTC	CASSPPGQGGEQYF
TRBD2	TRBV5-1	-	TRBJ2-1	TGCGCCAGCAGTCTGGCGGCTAGCGGTAGGGATGAGCAGTTCTTC	CASSLAASGRDEQFF
-	TRBV25-1	-	TRBJ2-6	TGTGCCAGCAGTTCCCGGAGGGCGAGGCGTGGGGCCAACGTCCTGACTTTC	CASSSRRARRGANVLTF
TRBD1	TRBV18	few	TRBJ1-6	TGTGCCAGCTCACCGGACAGGGGAGGTTCACCCCTCCACTTT	CASSPDRGGSPLHF
-	TRBV7-2	-	TRBJ2-3	TGTGCCAGCAGGGGAGGAGATACGCAGTATTTT	CASRGGDTQYF
-	TRBV7-2	-	TRBJ2-4	TGTGCCAGCAGCTTAGCCGGGACACTAGCCAAAAACATTCAGTACTTC	CASSLAGTLAKNIQYF
TRBD2	TRBV4-3	-	TRBJ2-3	TGCGCCAGCAGCCAAGAGCGGGGGAGCACAGATACGCAGTATTTT	CASSQERGSTDTQYF
-	TRBV7-8	-	TRBJ2-7	TGTGCCAGCAGCTTAGGCAGGTTTACCTACGAGCAGTACTTC	CASSLGRFTYEQYF
-	TRBV30	-	TRBJ2-7	TGTGCCTGGAGTCCCGCAATCCGGAGTCCGGGCGAGCAGTACTTC	CAWSPAIRSPGEQYF
TRBD1	TRBV5-1	-	TRBJ2-3	TGCGCCAGCAGCTCCCAGGGGGAAGATACGCAGTATTTT	CASSSQGEDTQYF
TRBD2	TRBV4-2	-	TRBJ2-3	TGTGCCAGCAGCCAAGATAAGGGCCTAGCGGGGCCTACGCAGTATTTT	CASSQDKGLAGPTQYF
TRBD2	TRBV7-8	once	TRBJ2-3	TGTGCCAGCAGCTTAAGGGAGCGGGGGACCACAGATACGCAGTATTTT	CASSLRERGTTDTQYF
-	TRBV7-6	-	TRBJ2-5	TGTGCCAGCAGCTTAGGACAGCAAGAGACCCAGTACTTC	CASSLGQQETQYF
-	TRBV29-1	-	TRBJ2-7	TGCAGCCAGGGCCCCCCCCTCGACGAGCAGTACTTC	CSQGPPLDEQYF
-	TRBV7-2	-	TRBJ2-1	TGTGCCAGCAGCGACAGCTACAATGAGCAGTTCTTC	CASSDSYNEQFF
TRBD1	TRBV6-4	-	TRBJ2-3	TGTGCCAGCAGTGAAGGGCAGGGGGCTGCAGATACGCAGTATTTT	CASSEGQGAADTQYF
-	TRBV11-3	-	TRBJ1-2	TGTGCCAGCAGCTTGTCCGGGGTCGATAATGGCTACACCTTC	CASSLSGVDNGYTF
TRBD2	TRBV4-2	-	TRBJ2-7	TGTGCCAGCAGCCAAGACGGGCTAGCGGGGGTTCTCTACGAGCAGTACTTC	CASSQDGLAGVLYEQYF
TRBD2	TRBV9	few	TRBJ2-4	TGTGCCAGCAGTGTAGCGGGGGAAAGCATTCAGTACTTC	CASSVAGESIQYF
-	TRBV5-6	-	TRBJ2-6	TGTGCCAGCAGCTTGGTAGATACCGGGGCCAACGTCCTGACTTTC	CASSLVDTGANVLTF
-	TRBV2	few	TRBJ2-7	TGTGCCAGCAGTGGGGGGGGCCGACGGCCCTACGAGCAGTACTTC	CASSGGGRRPYEQYF
TRBD1	TRBV23-1	once	TRBJ2-2	TGCGCCAGCGGCCCGGGACAGATTAACACCGGGGAGCTGTTTTTT	CASGPGQINTGELFF
TRBD1	TRBV5-6	-	TRBJ2-6	TGTGCCAGCAGCCCGCCCGGGACAGGGGCTGGGGCCAACGTCCTGACTTTC	CASSPPGTGAGANVLTF
TRBD1	TRBV6-1	once	TRBJ2-7	TGTGCCAACTACCCCGGACAGGACCTCTACGAGCAGTACTTC	CANYPGQDLYEQYF
TRBD2	TRBV10-3	-	TRBJ2-2	TGTGCCATCAGTGCCGGGACTAGCGGGGGTAACGGGGAGCTGTTTTTT	CAISAGTSGGNGELFF
TRBD1	TRBV5-8	-	TRBJ2-1	TGTGCCAGCAGCCCCCGGGGCAGGGGGCGGTCATCCGACAATGAGCAGTTCTTC	CASSPRGRGRSSDNEQFF
TRBD2	TRBV19	-	TRBJ2-5	TGTGCCAGTAGTATAGGCCCGACGGGGGGTGAGCAAGAGACCCAGTACTTC	CASSIGPTGGEQETQYF
TRBD1	TRBV29-1	-	TRBJ1-1	TGCAGCGGTGTGACAGGGGTGGGTACTGAAGCTTTCTTT	CSGVTGVGTEAFF
-	TRBV6-6	-	TRBJ2-5	TGTGCCAGCAGTGGGCGCCTCCAAGAGACCCAGTACTTC	CASSGRLQETQYF
-	TRBV5-6	-	TRBJ2-3	TGTGCCAGCAGCTGGGGGCCAGGTTACTATAGCACAGATACGCAGTATTTT	CASSWGPGYYSTDTQYF
TRBD1	TRBV27	-	TRBJ1-4	TGTGCCAGCAGTTCTACCGGGACAGCGGCTAATGAAAAACTGTTTTTT	CASSSTGTAANEKLFF
-	TRBV11-2	-	TRBJ2-7	TGTGCCAGCAGCTTAGATCGGGGGACCCCCTACGAGCAGTACTTC	CASSLDRGTPYEQYF
TRBD1	TRBV28	-	TRBJ1-4	TGTGCCAGCAGTCAGGGACAGGGAAGGGAAAAACTGTTTTTT	CASSQGQGREKLFF
TRBD1	TRBV5-4	-	TRBJ2-5	TGTGCCAGCAGCTTGGCCGAAACAGGGGGCGAGACCCAGTACTTC	CASSLAETGGETQYF
-	TRBV9	-	TRBJ2-7	TGTGCCAGCAGCGTAGGGAGTCTTAGGGGGAGCTCCTACGAGCAGTACTTC	CASSVGSLRGSSYEQYF
TRBD1	TRBV28	-	TRBJ2-7	TGTGCCAGCAGTTTAGTGGGACAGGGGGGAGTAGACTACGAGCAGTACTTC	CASSLVGQGGVDYEQYF
-	TRBV11-2	-	TRBJ2-2	TGTGCCAGCAGCTTCTACACCGGGGAGCTGTTTTTT	CASSFYTGELFF
TRBD2	TRBV4-2	-	TRBJ2-3	TGTGCCAGCAGCCAAGAGGGTAGCGGGGGAACCTTCACAGATACGCAGTATTTT	CASSQEGSGGTFTDTQYF
-	TRBV6-5	few	TRBJ2-5	TGTGCCAGCAGTTCAGGGGACCCGGGGACAAGCGAGACCCAGTACTTC	CASSSGDPGTSETQYF
-	TRBV4-1	-	TRBJ2-2	TGCGCCAGCAGCCAAGTCGGCGCGTACAGGGCCGGGGAGCTGTTTTTT	CASSQVGAYRAGELFF
TRBD1	TRBV11-3	-	TRBJ1-1	TGTGCCAGCAGCGCCGGGACAGGGGCGCCCAACACTGAAGCTTTCTTT	CASSAGTGAPNTEAFF
TRBD1	TRBV7-6	few	TRBJ2-7	TGTGCCAGCAGCTTAGCTGGACAGGGCATATTCTACGAGCAGTACTTC	CASSLAGQGIFYEQYF